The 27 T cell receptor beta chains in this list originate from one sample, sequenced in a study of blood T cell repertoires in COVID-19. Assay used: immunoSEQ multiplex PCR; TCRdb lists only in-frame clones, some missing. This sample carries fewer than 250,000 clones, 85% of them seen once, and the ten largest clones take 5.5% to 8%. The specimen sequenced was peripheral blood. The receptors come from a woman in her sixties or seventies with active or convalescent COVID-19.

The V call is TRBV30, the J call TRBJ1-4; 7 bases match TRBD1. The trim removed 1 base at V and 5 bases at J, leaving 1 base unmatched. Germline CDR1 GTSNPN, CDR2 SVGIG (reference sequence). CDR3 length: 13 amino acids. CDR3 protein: CAWSATGNEKLFF. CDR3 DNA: TGTGCCTGGAGTGCGACAGGGAATGAAAAACTGTTTTTT.

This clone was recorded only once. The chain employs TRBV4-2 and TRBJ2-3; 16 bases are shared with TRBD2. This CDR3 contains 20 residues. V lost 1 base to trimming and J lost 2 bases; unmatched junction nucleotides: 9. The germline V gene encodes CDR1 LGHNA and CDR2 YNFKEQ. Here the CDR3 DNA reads TGTGCCAGCAGCCAAGTGGTCGGGACTAGCGGGGGGGGGCCCACAGATACGCAGTATTTT. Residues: CASSQVVGTSGGGPTDTQYF.

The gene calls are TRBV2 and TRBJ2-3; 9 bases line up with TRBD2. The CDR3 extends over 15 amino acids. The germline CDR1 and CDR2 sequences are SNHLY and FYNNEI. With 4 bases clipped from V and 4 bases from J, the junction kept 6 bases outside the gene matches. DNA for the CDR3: TGTGCCAGCAGTGGCATTCGCGGGGGGGCAGATACGCAGTATTTT. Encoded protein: CASSGIRGGADTQYF.

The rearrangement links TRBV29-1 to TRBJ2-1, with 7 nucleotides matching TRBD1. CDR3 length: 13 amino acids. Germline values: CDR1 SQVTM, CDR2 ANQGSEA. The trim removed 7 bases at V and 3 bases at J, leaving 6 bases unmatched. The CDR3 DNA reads TGCAGCGCCGGTGGGACAGACTACAATGAGCAGTTCTTC. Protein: CSAGGTDYNEQFF.

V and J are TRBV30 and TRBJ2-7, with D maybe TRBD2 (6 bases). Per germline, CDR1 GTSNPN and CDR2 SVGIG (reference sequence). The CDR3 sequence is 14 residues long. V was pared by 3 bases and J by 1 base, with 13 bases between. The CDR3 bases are TGTGCCTGGAGCCCAGGCGGGGTTTCCTACGAGCAGTACTTC. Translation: CAWSPGGVSYEQYF.

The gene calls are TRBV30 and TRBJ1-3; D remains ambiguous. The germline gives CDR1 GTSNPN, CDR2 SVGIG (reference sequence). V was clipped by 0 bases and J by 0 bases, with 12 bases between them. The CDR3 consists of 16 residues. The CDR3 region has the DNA TGTGCCTGGAGTGTAGATTACAGCAACTCTGGAAACACCATATATTTT. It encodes CAWSVDYSNSGNTIYF.

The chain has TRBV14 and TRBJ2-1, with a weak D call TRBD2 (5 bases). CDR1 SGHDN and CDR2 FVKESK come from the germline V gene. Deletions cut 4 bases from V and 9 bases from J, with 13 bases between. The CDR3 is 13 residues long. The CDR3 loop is CASSPGRRGEQFF. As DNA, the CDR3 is TGTGCCAGCAGCCCAGGTCGTCGGGGTGAGCAGTTCTTC.

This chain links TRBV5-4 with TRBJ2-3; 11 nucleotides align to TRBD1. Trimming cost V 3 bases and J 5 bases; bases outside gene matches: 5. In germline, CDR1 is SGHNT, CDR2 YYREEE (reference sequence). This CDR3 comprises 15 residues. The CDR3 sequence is CASSSRDRGKDTQYF. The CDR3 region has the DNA TGTGCCAGCAGCTCGCGGGACAGGGGGAAAGATACGCAGTATTTT.

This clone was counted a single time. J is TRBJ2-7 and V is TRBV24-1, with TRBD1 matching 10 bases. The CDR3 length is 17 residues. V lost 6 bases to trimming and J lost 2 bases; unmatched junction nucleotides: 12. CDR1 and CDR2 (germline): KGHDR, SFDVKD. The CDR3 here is CATSSGTGVVVAYEQYV. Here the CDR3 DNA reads TGTGCCACCAGTTCCGGGACAGGGGTCGTCGTTGCCTACGAGCAGTACGTC.

CDR3 nucleotide sequence: TGTGCCAGCAGTTCCCAGGGAGGGAAGGGGGCCTACAATGAGCAGTTCTTC. This codes for CASSSQGGKGAYNEQFF. This chain uses TRBV6-2 or TRBV6-3 with TRBJ2-1; tentatively, D is TRBD2 (7 bases). V was cut by 4 bases and J by 2 bases, with 18 bases left in between. From germline, CDR1 is MNHEY and CDR2 SVGEGT. The CDR3 covers 17 residues.

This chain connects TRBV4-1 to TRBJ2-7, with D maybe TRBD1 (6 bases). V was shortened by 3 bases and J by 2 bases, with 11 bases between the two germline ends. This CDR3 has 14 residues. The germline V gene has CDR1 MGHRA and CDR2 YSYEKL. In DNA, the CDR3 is TGCGCCAGCAGCCAGGGCAGGGGCGCCTACGAGCAGTACTTC. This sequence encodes CASSQGRGAYEQYF.

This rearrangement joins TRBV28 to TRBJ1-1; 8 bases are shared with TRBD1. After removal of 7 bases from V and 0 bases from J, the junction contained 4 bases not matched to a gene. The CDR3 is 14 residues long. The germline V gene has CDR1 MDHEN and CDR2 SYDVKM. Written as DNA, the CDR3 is TGTGCCAGCACCCTGGGACAGGTGAACACTGAAGCTTTCTTT. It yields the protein CASTLGQVNTEAFF.

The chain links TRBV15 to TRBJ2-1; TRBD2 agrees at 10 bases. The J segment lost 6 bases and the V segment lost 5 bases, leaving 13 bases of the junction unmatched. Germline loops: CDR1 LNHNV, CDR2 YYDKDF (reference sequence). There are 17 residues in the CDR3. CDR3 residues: CATSSPPRASGGNEQFF. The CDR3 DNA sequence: TGTGCCACCAGCTCGCCCCCTCGGGCTAGCGGGGGCAATGAGCAGTTCTTC.

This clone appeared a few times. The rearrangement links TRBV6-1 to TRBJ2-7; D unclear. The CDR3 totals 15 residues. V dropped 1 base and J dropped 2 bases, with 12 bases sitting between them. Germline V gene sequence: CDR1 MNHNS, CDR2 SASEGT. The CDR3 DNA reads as TGTGCCAGCAGTGAAGGTCTATTGAATACCTACGAGCAGTACTTC. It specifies CASSEGLLNTYEQYF.

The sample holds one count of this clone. This CDR3 reads CASSLTGETEAFF. CDR3 DNA: TGTGCCAGCAGTTTAACGGGGGAGACTGAAGCTTTCTTT. The chain recombines TRBV12-3 or TRBV12-4 with TRBJ1-1, with D possibly TRBD1 on 5 matching bases. V lost 2 bases and J 5 bases, leaving 9 bases between the germline ends. The CDR3 extends over 13 amino acids.

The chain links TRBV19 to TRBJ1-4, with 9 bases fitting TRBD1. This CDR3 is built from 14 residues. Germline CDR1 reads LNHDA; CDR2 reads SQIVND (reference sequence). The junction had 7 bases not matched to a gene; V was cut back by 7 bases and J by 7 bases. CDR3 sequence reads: CASTDRGGAEKLFF. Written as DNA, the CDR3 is TGTGCCAGTACGGACAGGGGAGGGGCTGAAAAACTGTTTTTT.

CDR3 DNA: TGTGCCAGCAGCGTATCAGGGACTTATTCACCCCTCCACTTT. Translating gives CASSVSGTYSPLHF. V and J are TRBV9 and TRBJ1-6; weak D call: TRBD1 (5 bases). Germline lookup yields CDR1 SGDLS and CDR2 YYNGEE. CDR3 size: 14 residues. Trimming took 1 base from V and 8 from J, leaving 10 bases between them.

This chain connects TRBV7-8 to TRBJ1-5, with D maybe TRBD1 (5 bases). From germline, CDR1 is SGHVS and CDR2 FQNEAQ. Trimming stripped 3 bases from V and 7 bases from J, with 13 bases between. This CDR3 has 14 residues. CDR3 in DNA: TGTGCCAGCAGCTTGAGTTCAGGGTACCAGCCCCAGCATTTT. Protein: CASSLSSGYQPQHF.

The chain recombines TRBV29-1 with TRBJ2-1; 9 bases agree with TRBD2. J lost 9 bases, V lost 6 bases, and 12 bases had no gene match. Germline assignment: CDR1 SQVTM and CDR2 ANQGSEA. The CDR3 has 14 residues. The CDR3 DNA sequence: TGCAGCGTAGCCATCCCGGGACTAGCTTTTGAGCAGTTCTTC. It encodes CSVAIPGLAFEQFF.

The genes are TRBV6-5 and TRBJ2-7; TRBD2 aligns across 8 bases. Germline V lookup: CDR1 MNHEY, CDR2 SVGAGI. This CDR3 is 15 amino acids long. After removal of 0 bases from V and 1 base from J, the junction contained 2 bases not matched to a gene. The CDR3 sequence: CASSYSSGSSYEQYF. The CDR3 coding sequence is TGTGCCAGCAGTTACTCCAGCGGGAGTTCCTACGAGCAGTACTTC.

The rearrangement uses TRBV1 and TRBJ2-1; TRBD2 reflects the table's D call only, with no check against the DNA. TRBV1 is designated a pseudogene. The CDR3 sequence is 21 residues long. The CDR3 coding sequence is TGCACCAGCAGCCACGCAAACGGGACTAGCGGGTCAGGGGGCTCCTACAATGAGCAGTTCTTC. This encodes CTSSHANGTSGSGGSYNEQFF.

The CDR3 region is CASSIPGTPYEQYF. The CDR3 coding sequence is TGTGCCAGCAGCATCCCAGGGACACCATACGAGCAGTACTTC. The chain joins TRBV11-3 to TRBJ2-7, with a possible D match to TRBD1 (6 bases). Germline V gives CDR1 SGHNT, CDR2 YENEEA. CDR3 length equals 14 residues. V was cut by 5 bases and J by 4 bases, with 15 bases left in between. The complete variable domain, with remaining parts taken from reference TRBV11-3 and TRBJ2-7, reads EAGVVQSPRYKIIEKKQPVAFWCNPISGHNTLYWYLQNLGQGPELLIRYENEEAVDDSQLPKDRFSAERLKGVDSTLKIQPAELGDSAVYLCASSIPGTPYEQYFGPGTRLTVT.

CDR3 sequence: CAGPPLSKDTQYF. The CDR3 DNA is TGTGCCGGCCCTCCCCTTAGCAAGGATACGCAGTATTTT. This chain uses TRBV12-3 or TRBV12-4 with TRBJ2-3; D ambiguous. CDR3 size: 13 residues. V was clipped by 11 bases and J by 6 bases, with 18 bases between them.

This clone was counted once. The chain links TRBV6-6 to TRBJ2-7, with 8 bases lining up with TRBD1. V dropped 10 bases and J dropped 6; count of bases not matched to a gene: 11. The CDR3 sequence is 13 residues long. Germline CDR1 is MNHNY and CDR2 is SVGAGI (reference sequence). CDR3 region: CATAATGASEQYV. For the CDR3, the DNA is TGTGCCACTGCGGCGACAGGGGCATCCGAGCAGTACGTC.

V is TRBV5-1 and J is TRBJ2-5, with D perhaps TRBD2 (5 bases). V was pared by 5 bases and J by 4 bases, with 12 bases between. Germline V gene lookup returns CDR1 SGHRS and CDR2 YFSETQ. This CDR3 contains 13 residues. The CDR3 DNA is TGCGCCAGCAGGATCAGCCGGGGAGAGACCCAGTACTTC. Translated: CASRISRGETQYF. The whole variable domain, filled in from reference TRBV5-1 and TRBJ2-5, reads KAGVTQTPRYLIKTRGQQVTLSCSPISGHRSVSWYQQTPGQGLQFLFEYFSETQRNKGNFPGRFSGRQFSNSRSEMNVSTLELGDSALYLCASRISRGETQYFGPGTRLLVL.

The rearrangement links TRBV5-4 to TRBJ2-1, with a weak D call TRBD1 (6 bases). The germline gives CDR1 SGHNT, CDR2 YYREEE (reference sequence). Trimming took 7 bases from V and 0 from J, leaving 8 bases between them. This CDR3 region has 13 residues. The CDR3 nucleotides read TGTGCCAGCGGGACAAACTCCTACAATGAGCAGTTCTTC. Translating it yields CASGTNSYNEQFF.

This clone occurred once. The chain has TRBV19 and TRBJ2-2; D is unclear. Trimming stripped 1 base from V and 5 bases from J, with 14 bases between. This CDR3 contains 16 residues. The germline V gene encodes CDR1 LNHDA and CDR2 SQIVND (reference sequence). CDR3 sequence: CASSIVGSPITGELFF. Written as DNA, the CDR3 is TGTGCCAGTAGTATAGTGGGCTCCCCTATAACCGGGGAGCTGTTTTTT.